The 5 T cell receptor beta chains below come from one sample, sequenced in a study of cytomegalovirus exposure and HLA in healthy donors. Amplification used 60 Vbeta primers and 13 Jbeta primers. Here immunoSEQ multiplex PCR was the method, and the copy in TCRdb shows in-frame clones only, minus some. The repertoire holds about 180,000 clones, with roughly 81% as singletons. The sample consisted of PBMCs. The receptors derive from a girl under 18 in good health and CMV-seropositive.

Notes on this clone: Without the conserved terminal phenylalanine or tryptophan, this CDR3 likely stems from a read error. The DNA is left out, because the CDR3 cannot be placed on it with certainty; the CDR3 is given as TCRdb lists it. This chain's CDR3 is CASYPPSLAGMV. This chain links TRBV6-1 with TRBJ1-2; the table calls TRBD1, which could not be checked here. Germline V gene data show CDR1 as MNHNS and CDR2 as SASEGT. The CDR3 length is 12 residues, termini included.

The V gene is TRBV11-2, the J gene TRBJ2-2; D is perhaps TRBD1 (6 bases). V gave up 2 bases and J gave up 5 bases, with 9 bases separating them. The germline CDR1 and CDR2 sequences are SGHAT and FQNNGV. The CDR3 loop spans 14 amino acids. DNA of the CDR3: TGTGCCAGCAGCTTACAGGGGAAAACCGGGGAGCTGTTTTTT. This codes for CASSLQGKTGELFF.

The chain employs TRBV4-1 and TRBJ2-1; the D gene is possibly TRBD2 (5 bases). Per germline, CDR1 MGHRA and CDR2 YSYEKL. V was clipped by 0 bases and J by 4 bases, with 19 bases between them. The CDR3 runs 18 residues. CDR3 sequence: CASSQDPGLSLPYNEQFF. CDR3 DNA sequence: TGCGCCAGCAGCCAAGATCCCGGACTTTCCCTGCCGTACAATGAGCAGTTCTTC.

The J gene is TRBJ1-4, the V gene TRBV11-3, with D uncertain. CDR1 is SGHNT and CDR2 is YENEEA in the germline V gene. The V and J ends lost 4 bases and 6 bases respectively, with 18 bases between them. The CDR3 has 16 residues. CDR3 in amino acids: CASSSSGVQGYEKLFF. The CDR3 DNA sequence: TGTGCCAGCAGCTCGTCCGGGGTCCAAGGATATGAAAAACTGTTTTTT.

The rearrangement joins TRBV13 to TRBJ1-2, with D perhaps TRBD1 (6 bases). In germline, CDR1 is PRHDT, CDR2 FYEKMQ (reference sequence). CDR3 length: 15 residues. V was clipped by 0 bases and J by 2 bases, with 10 bases between them. The CDR3 reads CASSLGQGHNYGYTF. Written as DNA, the CDR3 is TGTGCCAGCAGCTTAGGGCAGGGGCACAACTATGGCTACACCTTC.